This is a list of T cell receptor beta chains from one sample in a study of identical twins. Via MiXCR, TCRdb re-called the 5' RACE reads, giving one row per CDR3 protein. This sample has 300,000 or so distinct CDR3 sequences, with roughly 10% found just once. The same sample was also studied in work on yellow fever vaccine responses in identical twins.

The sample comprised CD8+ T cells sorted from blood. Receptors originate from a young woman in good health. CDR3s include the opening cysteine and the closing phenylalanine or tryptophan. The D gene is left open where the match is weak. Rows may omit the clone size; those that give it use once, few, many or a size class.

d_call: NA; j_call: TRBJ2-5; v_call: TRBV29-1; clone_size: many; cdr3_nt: TGCAGCGTTGAACTCCTCCGAGCGGCCCCCGGGGAGACCCAGTACTTC; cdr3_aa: CSVELLRAAPGETQYF
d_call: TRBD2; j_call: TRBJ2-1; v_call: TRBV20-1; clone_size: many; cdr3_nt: TGCAGTGCTAGAGATTCCCTAGCGGGAGTACGGTTCTTC; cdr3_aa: CSARDSLAGVRFF
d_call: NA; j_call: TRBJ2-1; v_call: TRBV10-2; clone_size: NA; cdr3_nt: TGCGCCGGACAACAGGGGGGGCGGGATGAGCAGTTCTTC; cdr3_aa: CAGQQGGRDEQFF
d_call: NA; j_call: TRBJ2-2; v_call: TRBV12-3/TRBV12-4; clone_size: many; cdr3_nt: TGTGCCAGCAGTCCCCTCCGCGAAGGCACCGGGGAGCTGTTTTTT; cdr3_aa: CASSPLREGTGELFF
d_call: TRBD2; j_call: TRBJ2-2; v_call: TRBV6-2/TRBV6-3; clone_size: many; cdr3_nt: TGTGCCAGCAGTTACATCGGGAGGGTACGGGACACCGGGGAGCTGTTTTTT; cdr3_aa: CASSYIGRVRDTGELFF
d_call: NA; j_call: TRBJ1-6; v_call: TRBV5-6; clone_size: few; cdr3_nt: TGTGCCAGCTTAAATGGAAATTCACCCCTCCACTTT; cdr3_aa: CASLNGNSPLHF
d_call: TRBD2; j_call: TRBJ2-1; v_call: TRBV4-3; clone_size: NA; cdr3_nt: TGCGCCAGCAGCCAAGACTCTCCGCTCGGAGCGGGAGGATTATACAATGAGCAGTTCTTC; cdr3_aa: CASSQDSPLGAGGLYNEQFF
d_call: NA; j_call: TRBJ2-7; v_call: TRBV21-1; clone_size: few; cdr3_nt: TGTGCCAGCATAGGGACAAGCTACGAGCAGTACTTC; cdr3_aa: CASIGTSYEQYF
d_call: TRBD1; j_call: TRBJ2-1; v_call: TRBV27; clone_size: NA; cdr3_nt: TGTGCCAGCAGCGACAGGGTACAGGAGCAGTTCTTC; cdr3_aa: CASSDRVQEQFF
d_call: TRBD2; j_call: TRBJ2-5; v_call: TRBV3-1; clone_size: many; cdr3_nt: TGTGCCAGCAGCCAATTTTTAGAGCGGGAGGACGAGACCCAGTACTTC; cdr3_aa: CASSQFLEREDETQYF
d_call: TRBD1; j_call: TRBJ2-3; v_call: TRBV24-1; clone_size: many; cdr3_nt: TGTGCCACTAGGGACAGCGGCACAGATACGCAGTATTTT; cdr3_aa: CATRDSGTDTQYF
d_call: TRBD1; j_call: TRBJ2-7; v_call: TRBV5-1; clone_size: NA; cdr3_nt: TGCGCCAGCAGAGGGGACAGGTCCTACGAGCAGTACTTC; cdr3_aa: CASRGDRSYEQYF
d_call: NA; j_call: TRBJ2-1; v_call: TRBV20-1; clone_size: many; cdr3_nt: TGCAGTGCCTCCAGTTGGGGCTCCTACAATGAGCAGTTCTTC; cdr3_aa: CSASSWGSYNEQFF
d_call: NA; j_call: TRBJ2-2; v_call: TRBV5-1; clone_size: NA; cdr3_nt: TGCGCCAGCAGCTTGGCCTTCCCGACAGCGAACACCGGGGAGCTGTTTTTT; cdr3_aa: CASSLAFPTANTGELFF
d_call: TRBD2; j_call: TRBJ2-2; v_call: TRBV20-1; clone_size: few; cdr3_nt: TGCAGTGTTAAACTAGCGGGAGAAGCCGGGGAGCTGTTTTTT; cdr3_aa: CSVKLAGEAGELFF
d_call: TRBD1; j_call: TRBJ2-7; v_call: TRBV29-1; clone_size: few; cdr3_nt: TGCAGCGTTTTCAGTTCTGCGGACAGGGGGGTTTCCGAGCAGTACTTC; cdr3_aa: CSVFSSADRGVSEQYF
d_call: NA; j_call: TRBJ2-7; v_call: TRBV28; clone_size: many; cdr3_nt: TGTGCCAGCAGTTTATTACAGACCTACGAGCAGTACTTC; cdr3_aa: CASSLLQTYEQYF
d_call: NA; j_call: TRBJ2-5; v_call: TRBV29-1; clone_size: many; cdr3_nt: TGCAGCGCTGAATGGGGAGTTGAAGAGACCCAGTACTTC; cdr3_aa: CSAEWGVEETQYF
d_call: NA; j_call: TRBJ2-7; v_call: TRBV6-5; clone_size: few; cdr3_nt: TGTGCCAGCAGTTACGGGGGGCAGAGCTCCTACGAGCAGTACTTC; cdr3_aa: CASSYGGQSSYEQYF
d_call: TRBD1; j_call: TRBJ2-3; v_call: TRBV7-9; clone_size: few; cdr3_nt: TGTGCCAGCAGCTTGGCCGGGACAGGGAGGGCAGATACGCAGTATTTT; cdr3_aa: CASSLAGTGRADTQYF
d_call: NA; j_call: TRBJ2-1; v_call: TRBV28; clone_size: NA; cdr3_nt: TGTGCCAGCAGTCCCGCGGCTTCAAGGAGTGAGCAGTTCTTC; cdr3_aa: CASSPAASRSEQFF
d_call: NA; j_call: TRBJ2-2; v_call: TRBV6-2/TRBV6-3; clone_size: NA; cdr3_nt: TGTGCCAGCAGTTACTCGAACCGGTTCGGGGAGCTGTTTTTT; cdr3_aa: CASSYSNRFGELFF
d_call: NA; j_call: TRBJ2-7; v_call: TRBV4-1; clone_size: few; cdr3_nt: TGCGCCAGCAGCCAAGAGGAGAGGGTCGTATACGAGCAGTACTTC; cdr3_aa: CASSQEERVVYEQYF
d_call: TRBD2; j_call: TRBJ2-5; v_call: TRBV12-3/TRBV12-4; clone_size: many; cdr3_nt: TGTGCCAGCAGTCGTATAAGCGGGAGAGAAGAGACCCAGTACTTC; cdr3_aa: CASSRISGREETQYF
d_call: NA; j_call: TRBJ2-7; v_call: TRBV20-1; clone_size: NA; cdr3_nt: TGCAGTGCTAGAGATTTCCAGGGGCAGTCCTACGAGCAGTACTTC; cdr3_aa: CSARDFQGQSYEQYF
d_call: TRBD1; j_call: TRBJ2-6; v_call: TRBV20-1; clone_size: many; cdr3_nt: TGCAGTGCCCCTAACTTCCGGGACAGGGGACTTTCTGGGGCCAACGTCCTGACTTTC; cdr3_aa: CSAPNFRDRGLSGANVLTF
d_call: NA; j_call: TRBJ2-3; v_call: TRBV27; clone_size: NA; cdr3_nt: TGTGCCAGCAGTTTATGGGGGTGGAGCACAGATACGCAGTATTTT; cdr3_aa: CASSLWGWSTDTQYF
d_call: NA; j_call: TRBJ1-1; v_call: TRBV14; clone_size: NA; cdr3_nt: TGTGCCAGCAGCCCAGTGGGCAGCCAGAACACTGAAGCTTTCTTT; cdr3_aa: CASSPVGSQNTEAFF
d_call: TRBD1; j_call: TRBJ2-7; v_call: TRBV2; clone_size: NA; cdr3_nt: TGTGCCAGCAGTTCACCGGGACAGGCGTACGAGCAGTACTTC; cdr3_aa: CASSSPGQAYEQYF
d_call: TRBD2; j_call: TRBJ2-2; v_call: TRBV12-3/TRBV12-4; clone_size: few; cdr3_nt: TGTGCCAGCAGTCCGCCCTCCGGGACTAGCGGGAGTAGCACCGGGGAGCTGTTTTTT; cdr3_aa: CASSPPSGTSGSSTGELFF
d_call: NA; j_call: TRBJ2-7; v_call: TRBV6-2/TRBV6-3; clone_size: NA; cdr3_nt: TGTGCCAGCACCTCGGGGGACGATCTCCACGAGCAGTACTTC; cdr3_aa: CASTSGDDLHEQYF
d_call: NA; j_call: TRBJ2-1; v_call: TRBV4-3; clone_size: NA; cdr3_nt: TGCGCCAGCAGCCCGGAAACCTTTTTTAGCTCCTACAATGAGCAGTTCTTC; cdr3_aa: CASSPETFFSSYNEQFF
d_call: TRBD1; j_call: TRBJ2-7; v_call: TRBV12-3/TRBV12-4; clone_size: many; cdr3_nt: TGTGCCAGCAGTTGGGACAGCTCGAGCTCCTACGAGCAGTACTTC; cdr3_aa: CASSWDSSSSYEQYF
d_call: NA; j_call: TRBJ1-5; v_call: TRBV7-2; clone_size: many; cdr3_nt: TGTGCCAGCAGCTTAAGGGGGGATAGCAATCAGCCCCAGCATTTT; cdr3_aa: CASSLRGDSNQPQHF
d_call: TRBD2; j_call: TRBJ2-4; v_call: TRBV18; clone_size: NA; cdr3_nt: TGTGCCAGCTCACGAATCGAGGCTAGCGGGTTAGCCAAAAACATTCAGTACTTC; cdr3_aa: CASSRIEASGLAKNIQYF
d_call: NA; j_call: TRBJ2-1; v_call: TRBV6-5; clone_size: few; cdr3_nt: TGTGCCAGCAGTTACTCACTGGACAATGAGCAGTTCTTC; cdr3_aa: CASSYSLDNEQFF